This T cell receptor (beta chain) comes out of a study of blood T cell repertoires in COVID-19. Study overall: COVID-19 samples from acute and convalescent phases originated in the United States, Italy and Spain. PBMCs, B-cell-depleted T cells, or T cells were the source of the cDNA or gDNA that made up the material.

In the original analysis: Nucleated cell number was recorded as an estimate derived from reference gene primer amplification. Only in-frame clones appear in the TCRdb table, and some are missing; sequencing was by immunoSEQ multiplex PCR. V, J and clone size derive from that table, while D and trimming were established from the DNA sequence. The profile shows roughly 280,000 clones, 83% of them singletons. V lost 3 bases, J lost 1 base, and 7 bases lay in between. The CDR3 runs 13 residues. CDR1 is KGHSH, CDR2 LQKENI, per germline. The source of this sequence is a man in his fifties or sixties who had recovered from COVID-19. Material for sequencing was peripheral blood. This rearrangement joins TRBV18 to TRBJ2-7; no firm D call. The DNA of the CDR3 is TGTGCCAGCTCACCGGGCATGTCCTACGAGCAGTACTTC. It specifies CASSPGMSYEQYF.